Presented here are 7 T cell receptor beta chains from one specimen sequenced in a study of early T cells in non-severe SARS-CoV-2 infection. TCRdb redid the calling of the 5' RACE reads with MiXCR, one entry per CDR3 protein. The repertoire holds 90,000 to 120,000 distinct CDR3 sequences, roughly 10% seen once, with about 8% in the top ten. The sequencing input was whole blood. These receptors were taken from an adult who was a healthcare worker with PCR-confirmed SARS-CoV-2 infection or an uninfected control (not recorded which).

J is TRBJ1-6 and V is TRBV5-1, with TRBD1 matching over 8 bases. Per the germline V gene, CDR1 is SGHRS and CDR2 is YFSETQ. After removal of 5 bases from V and 0 bases from J, the junction contained 4 bases not matched to a gene. The CDR3 runs 16 residues. The CDR3 sequence is CASRGQASSYNSPLHF. CDR3 DNA sequence: TGCGCCAGCAGGGGACAGGCGAGCTCCTATAATTCACCCCTCCACTTT.

This clonotype was detected many times. V is TRBV28 and J is TRBJ2-1; TRBD2 aligns across 8 bases. V lost 5 bases, J lost 0 bases, and 6 bases stayed unmatched. Germline assignment: CDR1 MDHEN and CDR2 SYDVKM. CDR3 length equals 16 residues. CDR3 sequence reads: CASSPLTSGSYNEQFF. The CDR3 DNA reads TGTGCCAGCAGTCCTCTTACTAGCGGCTCCTACAATGAGCAGTTCTTC.

This clonotype was detected many times. The rearrangement joins TRBV2 to TRBJ1-5; D gene unclear. The length of the CDR3 is 14 residues. Germline CDR1 reads SNHLY; CDR2 reads FYNNEI. Trimming took 0 bases from V and 2 from J, leaving 5 bases between them. The CDR3 region is CASSEARGNQPQHF. The CDR3 bases are TGTGCCAGCAGTGAAGCGCGGGGCAATCAGCCCCAGCATTTT.

This clonotype was counted ten times or more. The chain couples TRBV6-1 to TRBJ2-3, with TRBD2 identical over 7 bases. V dropped 8 bases and J dropped 2; count of bases not matched to a gene: 7. Germline CDR1 reads MNHNS; CDR2 reads SASEGT. The CDR3 is 14 amino acids. CDR3 protein: CASGLAGATDTQYF. CDR3 in DNA: TGTGCCAGCGGGCTTGCGGGAGCCACAGATACGCAGTATTTT.

This chain connects TRBV6-2 or TRBV6-3 to TRBJ1-1, with D tentatively TRBD1 (6 bases). V was clipped by 6 bases and J by 4 bases, with 12 bases between them. The CDR3 contains 13 residues. Germline loops: CDR1 MNHEY, CDR2 SVGEGT. The CDR3 protein is CASSPGTTTEAFF. In DNA, the CDR3 is TGTGCCAGCAGCCCCGGGACAACCACTGAAGCTTTCTTT.

This clonotype came up many times. The chain recombines TRBV27 with TRBJ2-5; the D gene is possibly TRBD1 (6 bases). Between the trimmed V and J ends, which lost 3 bases and 4 bases, there was a span of 9 bases. Germline-derived CDR1 and CDR2 are MNHEY and SMNVEV (reference sequence). CDR3 length: 13 amino acids. The CDR3 coding sequence is TGTGCCAGCAGTTTCTCCAGGGGAGAGACCCAGTACTTC. This sequence encodes CASSFSRGETQYF.

The table lists this clonotype with many counts. V is TRBV12-3 or TRBV12-4 and J is TRBJ2-7, with D unclear. V was shortened by 7 bases and J by 6 bases, with 16 bases between the two germline ends. The CDR3 spans 13 residues. In nucleotides, the CDR3 is TGTGCCAGCACCTTTACCTCGGACCTCGAGCAGTACTTC. This encodes CASTFTSDLEQYF.